The entry below gives a single TCR beta chain sequence along with its context. These data are taken from a study of PD-L1 blockade in urothelial cancer. Across the study: About 90% of the 29 patients were men who had bladder-origin urothelial cancer. Prior chemotherapy in patients spanned 0 to 3 regimens.

Time point denoted: peripheral blood 6 weeks after treatment start. The data were produced by immunoSEQ multiplex PCR, yet TCRdb's version contains in-frame clones alone and is incomplete. The table has around 100,000 clones, around 93% seen once; the top ten hold around 3.7%. The sequencing used PBMCs, collected around atezolizumab (anti-PD-L1) treatment. The clonotype was recovered from a man aged 55 to 70 with urothelial cancer.

The CDR3, as DNA: TGTGCCAGCTGTAGGGCGGGAGGCACAGATACGCAGTATTTT. Its translation: CASCRAGGTDTQYF. The chain is built from TRBV7-2 and TRBJ2-3; 7 bases align to TRBD2. Germline V lookup: CDR1 SGHTA, CDR2 FQGNSA. The CDR3 loop spans 14 amino acids. V gave up 8 bases and J gave up 1 base; unmatched junction bases: 6.